Listed below are T cell receptor beta chains from one sample, sequenced in a study of T-cell reconstitution after alpha-beta-depleted transplantation in children. In TCRdb, the PCR reads were re-called with MiXCR into one record per CDR3 protein. Found here are 40,000 to 55,000 distinct CDR3 sequences, about 9.3% of them singletons; the top ten hold 27%. The sequenced sample was PBMCs, mostly from graft donor cells, obtained 60 days after TCRalphabeta/CD19-depleted stem cell transplant. The receptor set was obtained from a male patient aged 2-10 years who had a stem cell transplant for chronic granulomatous disease, so the T cells may come from the graft donor. Each CDR3 is given with its conserved first and last residue. D genes are given only for firm matches. Size is omitted from some rows. Given values are once, few, many or a class for expanded clones.

V	size	D	J	CDR3	DNA
TRBV30	many	TRBD2	TRBJ2-3	CAWTGLVQHTQYF	TGTGCCTGGACTGGACTAGTTCAGCATACGCAGTATTTT
TRBV28	NA	TRBD1	TRBJ2-7	CASSLTGTDYEQYF	TGTGCCAGCAGTTTGACCGGGACAGACTACGAGCAGTACTTC
TRBV7-8	few	TRBD1	TRBJ1-6	CASSPGQGDSPLHF	TGTGCCAGCAGCCCAGGACAGGGGGATTCACCCCTCCACTTT
TRBV6-2/TRBV6-3	few	NA	TRBJ2-7	CASSYFVEGAYEQYF	TGTGCCAGCAGTTACTTCGTCGAGGGGGCCTACGAGCAGTACTTC
TRBV4-3	NA	TRBD1	TRBJ2-1	CASSPNRDSNEQFF	TGCGCCAGCAGCCCAAACCGGGACAGCAATGAGCAGTTCTTC
TRBV27	many	TRBD1	TRBJ1-4	CASSWTGSNEKLFF	TGTGCCAGCAGCTGGACAGGGTCGAATGAAAAACTGTTTTTT
TRBV18	NA	NA	TRBJ1-5	CASSPGQHNQPQHF	TGTGCCAGCTCACCCGGACAGCACAATCAGCCCCAGCATTTT
TRBV7-2	many	NA	TRBJ2-7	CASSLAHTMGTSEQYF	TGTGCCAGCAGCTTAGCGCATACTATGGGGACCTCCGAGCAGTACTTC
TRBV9	many	NA	TRBJ2-7	CASSVGVRAGSYEQYF	TGTGCCAGCAGCGTAGGGGTTAGGGCTGGCTCCTACGAGCAGTACTTC
TRBV6-1	NA	NA	TRBJ1-1	CASSTGSRGTEAFF	TGTGCCAGCAGCACCGGGTCCCGGGGCACTGAAGCTTTCTTT
TRBV20-1	many	TRBD2	TRBJ2-7	CSARDSGRALLHEQYF	TGCAGTGCTAGGGATAGCGGGAGGGCCCTACTCCACGAGCAGTACTTC
TRBV5-1	many	NA	TRBJ1-4	CASSLGHEGKLFF	TGCGCCAGCAGCTTGGGACATGAAGGAAAACTGTTTTTT
TRBV7-2	many	NA	TRBJ1-5	CASSSYEGPQHF	TGTGCCAGCAGCTCCTACGAGGGGCCCCAGCATTTT
TRBV15	many	TRBD2	TRBJ2-2	CATSSVSGRFMTGELFF	TGTGCCACCAGCAGTGTTAGCGGGAGATTTATGACCGGGGAGCTGTTTTTT
TRBV12-3/TRBV12-4	many	NA	TRBJ1-1	CASRHSGVPEAFF	TGTGCCAGCAGACATTCAGGGGTCCCTGAAGCTTTCTTT
TRBV20-1	NA	NA	TRBJ2-1	CCAREIERTFSYNEQFF	TGCTGTGCTAGAGAAATAGAGCGGACGTTCTCCTACAATGAGCAGTTCTTC
TRBV5-1	many	NA	TRBJ2-7	CASAREAGEVFVGEQYF	TGCGCCAGTGCGAGGGAGGCTGGGGAAGTATTCGTAGGCGAGCAGTACTTC
TRBV6-6	NA	TRBD2	TRBJ2-7	CAIGTSPYEQYF	TGTGCCATTGGGACTAGCCCCTACGAGCAGTACTTC
TRBV29-1	many	TRBD1	TRBJ1-2	CSVGQGVNYGYTF	TGCAGCGTCGGACAGGGAGTTAACTATGGCTACACCTTC
TRBV12-3/TRBV12-4	NA	NA	TRBJ2-1	CASSLGRGSYNEQFF	TGTGCCAGCAGTTTAGGCAGGGGTTCCTACAATGAGCAGTTCTTC
TRBV14	many	NA	TRBJ1-2	CASSQGQVYGYTF	TGTGCCAGCAGCCAGGGGCAGGTCTATGGCTACACCTTC
TRBV29-1	many	TRBD1	TRBJ2-3	CSAPGQGDSDTQYF	TGCAGCGCCCCGGGACAGGGGGATTCAGATACGCAGTATTTT
TRBV15	many	NA	TRBJ2-7	CATSMIGAEQYF	TGTGCCACCAGCATGATAGGGGCCGAGCAGTACTTC
TRBV7-2	NA	NA	TRBJ1-2	CASSLGAVGAGGYTF	TGTGCCAGCAGCTTAGGGGCGGTGGGGGCGGGAGGCTACACCTTC
TRBV28	once	NA	TRBJ1-2	CASSLTTGTCTF	TGTGCCAGCAGTTTAACTACGGGGACTTGCACCTTC
TRBV20-1	many	TRBD1	TRBJ1-5	CSTRQGINQPQHF	TGCAGTACAAGACAGGGGATCAATCAGCCCCAGCATTTT
TRBV9	NA	NA	TRBJ2-3	CASSVSSRRVTDTQYF	TGTGCCAGCAGCGTGTCGTCTAGGCGGGTCACAGATACGCAGTATTTT
TRBV10-3	NA	NA	TRBJ2-2	CAIRKGQNTGELFFF	NA
TRBV7-6	many	NA	TRBJ2-1	CASSPTGAENEQFF	TGTGCCAGCAGCCCTACGGGGGCCGAGAATGAGCAGTTCTTC
TRBV29-1	many	TRBD2	TRBJ2-7	CSVRGTSGAFSSYEQYF	TGCAGCGTACGTGGGACTAGCGGGGCTTTTAGCTCCTACGAGCAGTACTTC
TRBV12-3/TRBV12-4	many	NA	TRBJ1-1	CASSFFGVMNTEAFF	TGTGCCAGCAGTTTTTTTGGGGTTATGAACACTGAAGCTTTCTTT
TRBV7-9	many	TRBD1	TRBJ1-1	CASSLVGTGRGNTEAFF	TGTGCCAGCAGCTTAGTGGGGACAGGGAGGGGGAACACTGAAGCTTTCTTT
TRBV6-5	many	TRBD2	TRBJ2-2	CASSYSGGINTGELFF	TGTGCCAGCAGTTACTCCGGGGGGATCAACACCGGGGAGCTGTTTTTT
TRBV4-3	NA	NA	TRBJ2-6	CASSQDSGSGATVLTF	TGCGCCAGCAGCCAAGATTCGGGTTCTGGGGCCACCGTCCTGACTTTC
TRBV14	many	NA	TRBJ2-7	CASSPSGPAAEQYF	TGTGCCAGCAGCCCCTCAGGGCCAGCCGCCGAGCAGTACTTC
TRBV20-1	many	TRBD2	TRBJ2-7	CSASGLAGPIYEQYF	TGCAGTGCCTCGGGACTAGCGGGTCCGATCTACGAGCAGTACTTC
TRBV12-3/TRBV12-4	many	TRBD1	TRBJ1-2	CASSPPGQGAGYTF	TGTGCCAGCAGTCCCCCGGGACAGGGGGCTGGCTACACCTTC
TRBV5-1	many	NA	TRBJ2-1	CASSAAPGTQFF	TGCGCCAGCAGCGCCGCCCCGGGCACCCAGTTCTTC
TRBV6-2/TRBV6-3	many	NA	TRBJ2-1	CASSVLGEQFF	TGTGCCAGCAGCGTCTTAGGTGAGCAGTTCTTC
TRBV2	many	NA	TRBJ2-1	CASRATYNEQFF	TGTGCCAGCAGAGCAACCTACAATGAGCAGTTCTTC
TRBV11-2	many	NA	TRBJ2-2	CASTQGNTGELFF	TGTGCCAGCACCCAAGGGAACACCGGGGAGCTGTTTTTT
TRBV3-1	few	TRBD1	TRBJ2-2	CASRRTGRPGELFF	TGTGCCAGCAGACGGACAGGGAGGCCCGGGGAGCTGTTTTTT
TRBV5-1	NA	NA	TRBJ1-1	CASSLPGGHTEAFF	TGCGCCAGCAGCTTGCCGGGGGGGCACACTGAAGCTTTCTTT
TRBV14	many	NA	TRBJ1-1	CASSQGEGRTEAFF	TGTGCCAGCAGCCAAGGTGAAGGGAGAACTGAAGCTTTCTTT
TRBV5-1	many	NA	TRBJ1-3	CASSLIAGNTIYF	TGCGCCAGCAGCTTGATAGCCGGAAACACCATATATTTT
TRBV20-1	many	TRBD1	TRBJ2-5	CSANFLRDRGETQYF	TGCAGTGCTAATTTCCTTCGGGACAGGGGAGAGACCCAGTACTTC
TRBV5-1	many	NA	TRBJ2-1	CASSLGGALGNEQFF	TGCGCCAGCAGCTTGGGGGGGGCCCTCGGCAATGAGCAGTTCTTC
TRBV20-1	many	TRBD2	TRBJ2-3	CSARTSGTDTQYF	TGCAGTGCGAGGACTAGCGGCACAGATACGCAGTATTTT
TRBV10-2	many	NA	TRBJ1-5	CASSWDRGNQPQHF	TGCGCCAGCAGCTGGGACCGAGGCAATCAGCCCCAGCATTTT
TRBV12-3/TRBV12-4	many	NA	TRBJ2-5	CASSLVQGVGQETQYF	TGTGCCAGCAGTTTAGTCCAGGGAGTAGGGCAAGAGACCCAGTACTTC
TRBV6-2/TRBV6-3	once	TRBD1	TRBJ2-7	CASRSRGTGAYEQYF	TGTGCCAGCAGATCCCGCGGGACAGGGGCCTACGAGCAGTACTTC
TRBV18	many	NA	TRBJ2-5	CASSPSGGVAAEETQYF	TGTGCCAGCTCACCAAGCGGAGGCGTGGCAGCGGAAGAGACCCAGTACTTC
TRBV12-3/TRBV12-4	many	NA	TRBJ2-7	CASTRSPVFSPNF	TGTGCCAGCACTCGTAGCCCCGTCTTTTCCCCAAACTTC
TRBV28	few	NA	TRBJ2-4	CASSPSPQGLAKNIQYF	TGTGCCAGCAGTCCCTCCCCACAGGGACTAGCCAAAAACATTCAGTACTTC
TRBV24-1	many	NA	TRBJ2-5	CATSEWGETQYF	TGTGCCACCAGTGAGTGGGGAGAGACCCAGTACTTC
TRBV6-1	many	NA	TRBJ2-4	CASSDWVRVDIQYF	TGTGCCAGCAGTGACTGGGTCAGGGTGGACATTCAGTACTTC